This TCR beta chain was obtained from a study of cytotoxic CD8 clonotypes in ibrutinib-treated CLL. This clone is medium-sized by share. Here immunoSEQ multiplex PCR was the method, and the copy in TCRdb shows in-frame clones only, minus some. The profile covers tens of thousands of clones, with around 53% appearing a single time and about 19% taken by the ten largest. The sample was PBMCs, taken before ibrutinib treatment. The clonotype was recovered from a human donor with chronic lymphocytic leukemia.

This CDR3 is CASSWDTGSEQYF. The CDR3 coding sequence is TGTGCCAGCAGTTGGGATACAGGGTCCGAGCAGTACTTC. The chain links TRBV7-3 to TRBJ2-7; D is perhaps TRBD1 (6 bases). V was trimmed by 6 bases and J by 6 bases, leaving 15 bases between them. Germline values: CDR1 SGHTA, CDR2 FQGTGA. The CDR3 loop spans 13 amino acids.